These 17 T cell receptor beta chains share one sample of origin, sequenced in a study of CD8 T cells in ankylosing spondylitis. Study-level findings and limits: Blood from ankylosing spondylitis patients appeared to carry a characteristic roughly 8-variant TCR beta motif.

What these receptors recognize is not known. TCRdb ran MiXCR on the 5' RACE reads and lists one entry per CDR3 protein. Of fewer than 750,000 distinct CDR3 sequences in the sample, around 19% are singletons; the top ten hold over 15%. Sequencing was performed on blood, either unsorted or a sorted T cell fraction (not recorded which). The receptors were sampled from a male donor with ankylosing spondylitis.

A note on this clonotype: At one of its ends the junction is not consistent with the germline gene, which may arise from a read error. The rearrangement joins TRBV16 to TRBJ2-6; maybe TRBD1 (5 bases). CDR3 length equals 15 residues. The germline V gene has CDR1 KGHSY and CDR2 FQNENV. CDR3 bases: TGTGCCAGCAGCCAATTGTGGTCTGGGGCCAACGTCCTGACCTTC. It encodes CASSQLWSGANVLTF. The variable domain in full, completed from reference TRBV16 and TRBJ2-6, reads GEEVAQTPKHLVRGEGQKAKLYCAPIKGHSYVFWYQQVLKNEFKFLISFQNENVFDETGMPKERFSAKCLPNSPCSLEIQATKLEDSAVYFCASSQLWSGANVLTFGAGSRLTVL.

This clonotype was counted at least ten times. The V and J genes are TRBV7-8 and TRBJ2-7; either TRBD1 or TRBD2 may fit D (5 bases each). The CDR3 sequence is 15 residues long. V lost 6 bases and J 3 bases, leaving 18 bases between the germline ends. The germline gives CDR1 SGHVS, CDR2 FQNEAQ. CDR3 coding DNA: TGTGCCAGCAGAAGCTATCAGGGACCCAGCTACGAGCAGTACTTC. Its protein is CASRSYQGPSYEQYF.

The V call is TRBV4-2, the J call TRBJ1-2, with a possible D match to TRBD1 (5 bases). Germline lookup yields CDR1 LGHNA and CDR2 YNFKEQ. This CDR3 has 15 amino acids. V gave up 1 base and J gave up 3 bases, with 12 bases separating them. The CDR3 loop is CASSQAWTFDYGYTF. CDR3 DNA: TGTGCCAGCAGCCAAGCCTGGACATTCGACTATGGCTACACCTTC.

This clonotype was observed a few times. The gene calls are TRBV7-6 and TRBJ2-1; D not resolved. The CDR3 is 16 residues long. Trimming stripped 1 base from V and 0 bases from J, with 10 bases between. CDR1 SGHVS and CDR2 FNYEAQ come from the germline V gene. As DNA, the CDR3 is TGTGCCAGCAGCTTAGTGGGGATGGGCTCCTACAATGAGCAGTTCTTC. This translates into CASSLVGMGSYNEQFF.

This clonotype was seen repeatedly, ten times or more. This rearrangement joins TRBV4-1 to TRBJ2-2; unclear D gene. The V gene's germline CDR1 is MGHRA and CDR2 YSYEKL. Trimming removed 0 bases from V and 1 base from J, with 6 bases in between. The CDR3 is made up of 15 amino acids. DNA for the CDR3: TGCGCCAGCAGCCAAGAGCACTTGAACACCGGGGAGCTGTTTTTT. Its translation is CASSQEHLNTGELFF.

This clonotype occurred a few times. This rearrangement joins TRBV5-1 to TRBJ2-1; the match to TRBD1 covers 10 bases. Germline V gene sequence: CDR1 SGHRS, CDR2 YFSETQ. With V trimmed by 6 bases and J by 7 bases, 7 bases remained unmatched. The CDR3 runs to 14 residues. The DNA of the CDR3 is TGCGCCAGCACCTCGCGGGACAGGGGAAATGAGCAGTTCTTC. Translated, it gives CASTSRDRGNEQFF.

The chain uses TRBV3-1 and TRBJ2-2; D is unclear. Germline V gene data show CDR1 as LGHDT and CDR2 as YNNKEL (reference sequence). Trimming shortened V by 4 bases and J by 7 bases, and 10 bases separated the two germline ends. The CDR3 covers 13 residues. The CDR3 nucleotides are TGTGCCAGCAGCCCCTTATGGGGCGGGGAGCTGTTTTTT. It codes for CASSPLWGGELFF.

The chain carries TRBV11-2 and TRBJ2-1, with 10 bases lining up with TRBD2. This CDR3 contains 14 residues. The ends lost 3 bases at V and 6 bases at J; junction bases unmatched: 2. Germline CDR1 SGHAT, CDR2 FQNNGV. CDR3 protein: CASSFERGGNEQFF. The CDR3 DNA is TGTGCCAGCAGCTTTGAGCGGGGGGGCAATGAGCAGTTCTTC.

CDR3 sequence (DNA): TGTGCCAGCGGAGGGGACCGGGGCACTGAAGCTTTCTTT. It translates to CASGGDRGTEAFF. This sequence joins TRBV11-2 and TRBJ1-1; D might be TRBD1 (5 bases). CDR3 length equals 13 residues. Trimming took 8 bases from V and 4 from J, leaving 14 bases between them. Germline CDR1 reads SGHAT; CDR2 reads FQNNGV.

This clonotype appeared a few times. The rearrangement joins TRBV27 to TRBJ2-7; TRBD1 is a possible D gene (6 bases). This CDR3 region has 15 residues. V lost 5 bases and J lost 5, with 19 bases in between. Germline CDR1 and CDR2: MNHEY and SMNVEV (reference sequence). CDR3 nucleotides: TGTGCCAGCAGTCTTCAGGGGATTGCGCCCAACGAGCAGTACTTC. Amino acids: CASSLQGIAPNEQYF.

This clonotype was counted between two and nine times. The rearrangement uses TRBV29-1 and TRBJ1-2; 8 nucleotides line up with TRBD1. Germline assignment: CDR1 SQVTM and CDR2 ANQGSEA. The trim removed 5 bases at V and 2 bases at J, leaving 4 bases unmatched. The length of the CDR3 is 13 residues. The CDR3 DNA sequence: TGCAGCGTTCTGACAGGGGCGAACTATGGCTACACCTTC. This codes for CSVLTGANYGYTF.

This chain joins TRBV9 and TRBJ2-3; 9 positions agree with TRBD2. V was pared by 6 bases and J by 0 bases, with 5 bases of the junction left unmatched. The germline V gene has CDR1 SGDLS and CDR2 YYNGEE. This CDR3 spans 15 amino acids. CDR3 bases: TGTGCCAGCAACCCGACTAGCGGCAGCACAGATACGCAGTATTTT. Encoded protein: CASNPTSGSTDTQYF.

There are a few counts of this clonotype. This chain uses TRBV27 with TRBJ2-5; 11 bases fit TRBD2. V lost 6 bases and J lost 4; bases outside the gene matches: 22. The germline V gene has CDR1 MNHEY and CDR2 SMNVEV (reference sequence). CDR3 length: 20 amino acids. For the CDR3, the DNA is TGTGCCAGCAGCCCTGACTCATTCCGGACTAGCGGGTATACCCCAGAGACCCAGTACTTC. The encoded protein is CASSPDSFRTSGYTPETQYF.

The chain recombines TRBV2 with TRBJ2-2, with 7 bases lining up with TRBD1. The germline V gene has CDR1 SNHLY and CDR2 FYNNEI. The V segment lost 2 bases and the J segment 4 bases; nucleotides outside the gene matches: 7. This CDR3 is 16 amino acids long. For the CDR3, the DNA is TGTGCCAGCAGTGAACCTAGAGACAGGGTCACCGGGGAGCTGTTTTTT. This gives the protein CASSEPRDRVTGELFF.

This clonotype was seen a few times. The rearrangement links TRBV6-4 to TRBJ2-3, with 8 bases identical to TRBD2. Germline V gene lookup returns CDR1 MRHNA and CDR2 SNTAGT. The junction had 11 bases not matched to a gene; V was cut back by 3 bases and J by 6 bases. The CDR3 has 16 amino acids. In nucleotides, the CDR3 is TGTGCCAGCAGTGAAGAGGAGTCGGGGGGGCCCGATACGCAGTATTTT. Its translation: CASSEEESGGPDTQYF.

The V and J genes are TRBV15 and TRBJ1-4; tentative D call: TRBD1 (6 bases). CDR3 length equals 14 residues. V was pared by 2 bases and J by 10 bases, with 14 bases between. The V gene's germline CDR1 is LNHNV and CDR2 YYDKDF (reference sequence). DNA for the CDR3: TGTGCCACCAGCAGAAACAGGGAAGTCATAAAACTGTTTTTT. It encodes CATSRNREVIKLFF.

Ten or more counts support this clonotype. The chain joins TRBV12-3 or TRBV12-4 to TRBJ1-1; no clear D. The CDR3 totals 13 residues. Trimming pared 3 bases from V and 1 base from J, leaving 6 bases between. CDR3 loop: CASSLSSNTEAFF. The CDR3 region has the DNA TGTGCCAGCAGTTTGTCATCGAACACTGAAGCTTTCTTT.